This is a list of T cell receptor beta chains from one sample in a study of PD-L1 blockade in urothelial cancer. Clones were sequenced by immunoSEQ multiplex PCR, and TCRdb holds only the in-frame ones, with some missing. This sample has more than 75,000 clones, with 90% found just once. This specimen was PBMCs, taken around atezolizumab (anti-PD-L1) treatment. These TCRs come from a man aged 55 to 69 with urothelial cancer. Both conserved end residues are part of each CDR3. D genes are given only for firm matches. Not every row has a clone size; where given, it reads once, few, many or a size class.

TRBV7-2	NA	17	TRBJ1-5	TRBD1	CASSLARQGYSNQPQHF	TGTGCCAGCAGCTTAGCGCGACAGGGTTATAGCAATCAGCCCCAGCATTTT
TRBV30	NA	15	TRBJ1-2	NA	CAWRHRGMGVQGYTF	TGTGCCTGGAGGCACAGAGGGATGGGCGTGCAGGGCTACACCTTC
TRBV2	NA	13	TRBJ1-6	NA	CASAVEGNSPLHF	TGTGCCAGCGCGGTGGAGGGTAATTCACCCCTCCACTTT
TRBV5-1	NA	14	TRBJ2-1	TRBD2	CASSNLAGVNEQFF	TGCGCCAGCAGCAACCTAGCGGGAGTCAATGAGCAGTTCTTC
TRBV2	NA	15	TRBJ1-2	TRBD1	CASSDYSQGALGYTF	TGTGCCAGCAGTGACTACTCACAGGGGGCGCTTGGCTACACCTTC
TRBV30	NA	13	TRBJ1-1	TRBD1	CAWMGQGLIQAFF	TGTGCCTGGATGGGACAGGGCTTGATTCAAGCTTTCTTT
TRBV2	few	12	TRBJ1-1	NA	CASREDALATFF	TGTGCCAGCAGAGAGGATGCTCTGGCAACTTTCTTT
TRBV5-4	NA	15	TRBJ2-3	NA	CASSLMTQGTDTQYF	TGTGCCAGCAGCTTGATGACCCAGGGGACAGATACGCAGTATTTT
TRBV25-1	NA	15	TRBJ1-4	TRBD1	CASTLQGAANEKLFF	TGTGCCAGCACCTTACAGGGGGCGGCTAATGAAAAACTGTTTTTT
TRBV10-3	NA	13	TRBJ1-2	TRBD1	CAISGGQVYGYTF	TGTGCCATCAGTGGAGGACAGGTCTATGGCTACACCTTC
TRBV9	NA	18	TRBJ2-2	TRBD1	CASSSPPWGTGGTGELFF	TGTGCCAGCAGCTCCCCCCCATGGGGGACAGGGGGCACCGGGGAGCTGTTTTTT
TRBV6-6	NA	13	TRBJ2-2	NA	CASRQRNTGELFF	TGTGCCAGCAGACAGAGAAACACCGGGGAGCTGTTTTTT
TRBV5-4	NA	16	TRBJ1-6	NA	CASSLDPRENNSPLHF	TGTGCCAGCAGCTTGGACCCCCGGGAAAATAATTCACCCCTCCACTTT
TRBV7-2	once	16	TRBJ1-3	NA	CASSLVTGSSGNTIYF	TGTGCCAGCAGCTTAGTCACAGGGAGTTCTGGAAACACCATATATTTT
TRBV28	NA	14	TRBJ2-5	NA	CASSFLRTQETQYF	TGTGCCAGCAGTTTTTTGAGAACCCAAGAGACCCAGTACTTC